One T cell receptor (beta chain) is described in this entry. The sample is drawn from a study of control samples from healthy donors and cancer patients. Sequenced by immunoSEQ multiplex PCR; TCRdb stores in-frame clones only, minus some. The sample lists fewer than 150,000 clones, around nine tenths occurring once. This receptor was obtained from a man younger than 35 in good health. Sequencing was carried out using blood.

The CDR3 DNA follows: TGTGCCAGCAGCTTGGCCGGAAGGGGCGGAACTGAAGCTTTCTTT. It codes for CASSLAGRGGTEAFF. The V gene is TRBV5-4, the J gene TRBJ1-1, with D perhaps TRBD1 (5 bases). The CDR3 loop spans 15 amino acids. CDR1 and CDR2 from the germline V gene are SGHNT and YYREEE (reference sequence). V was trimmed by 0 bases and J by 5 bases, leaving 14 bases between them.